This T cell receptor beta chain was sequenced in a study of molecular identifiers for immune sequencing clone quantification. Each CDR3 protein gets one entry after TCRdb re-called the PCR reads with MiXCR. The table includes about 60,000 distinct CDR3 sequences, less than 20% detected once. This clonotype was recorded many times. Its cognate antigen is unknown. Naive CD8 libraries came from approximately 20,000 to 1,000,000 sorted cells with 10%, 30% or 50% RNA. Regarding the study as a whole: Clones exceeding 20 RNA copies carried over 98% of effector molecules but under 1% of naive-cell molecules. Highly expanded clone sizes could be underestimated by identical TCR molecules sharing a barcode.

The CDR3 has 14 amino acids. CDR1 SGHTA and CDR2 FQGNSA come from the germline V gene. After removal of 5 bases from V and 4 bases from J, the junction contained 2 bases not matched to a gene. The chain employs TRBV7-2 and TRBJ2-2; 9 bases align to TRBD2. The origin of this receptor is a human donor in good health. Some libraries in this study had Jurkat cell RNA spiked in. The sample consisted of naive CD8+ T cells from blood, with Jurkat cell RNA spiked in. The subset here: FACS-sorted CD8+CD4-CCR7+CD45RA+ naive T cells. The CDR3 DNA reads as TGTGCCAGCAGCCTGGGACTAGCCACCGGGGAGCTGTTTTTT. This codes for CASSLGLATGELFF.